The 10 T cell receptor beta chains below come from one sample, sequenced in a study of blood T cell repertoires in COVID-19. Some clones are missing from TCRdb's copy, which holds only in-frame ones; the method was immunoSEQ multiplex PCR. The profile shows 95,000 to 150,000 clones, 85% of them singletons. Specimen: peripheral blood. These receptors originate from an elderly man with acute or convalescent COVID-19.

This sequence joins TRBV6-6 and TRBJ1-1; D uncertain. Germline V gene data show CDR1 as MNHNY and CDR2 as SVGAGI (reference sequence). This CDR3 comprises 14 residues. V was shortened by 2 bases and J by 6 bases, with 13 bases between the two germline ends. CDR3 DNA: TGTGCCAGCAGTTACCGGACGGCCGGGGCTGAAGCTTTCTTT. Its protein is CASSYRTAGAEAFF.

V and J are TRBV19 and TRBJ1-5, with 7 nucleotides matching TRBD1. Germline loops: CDR1 LNHDA, CDR2 SQIVND (reference sequence). There are 15 residues in the CDR3. With V trimmed by 4 bases and J by 2 bases, 5 bases remained unmatched. The CDR3 spells CASSTQGEGNQPQHF. CDR3 coding DNA: TGTGCCAGTAGTACCCAGGGGGAGGGCAATCAGCCCCAGCATTTT.

The genes are TRBV7-9 and TRBJ1-2, with 7 bases fitting TRBD1. Germline loops: CDR1 SEHNR, CDR2 FQNEAQ (reference sequence). V was clipped by 5 bases and J by 4 bases; unmatched bases: 7. CDR3 size: 14 residues. The CDR3 DNA reads TGTGCCAGCAGCCCAGAGACAGGGTTCTATGGCTACACCTTC. As protein: CASSPETGFYGYTF.

This clone has only one observation. The chain has TRBV6-1 and TRBJ2-1, with TRBD2 identical over 11 bases. V was clipped by 4 bases and J by 5 bases; unmatched bases: 7. Germline CDR1 reads MNHNS; CDR2 reads SASEGT. This CDR3 region has 16 residues. CDR3 loop: CASSVRLAGQNNEQFF. As DNA, the CDR3 is TGTGCCAGCAGTGTCAGACTAGCGGGACAGAACAATGAGCAGTTCTTC.

This clone has just a few counts. This sequence joins TRBV2 and TRBJ2-7; TRBD1 matches at 8 bases. The germline CDR1 and CDR2 sequences are SNHLY and FYNNEI. V was clipped by 6 bases and J by 2 bases; unmatched bases: 6. The CDR3 consists of 14 residues. The CDR3 region is CASRRTGPPYEQYF. The CDR3 region has the DNA TGTGCCAGCAGACGGACAGGGCCCCCCTACGAGCAGTACTTC.

The chain links TRBV3-1 (or the pseudogene TRBV3-2) to TRBJ1-2, with a possible D match to TRBD1 (5 bases). CDR3 length: 12 residues. V lost 0 bases and J 8 bases, leaving 7 bases between the germline ends. Looked up from germline, CDR1 is LGHDT and CDR2 is YNNKEL (reference sequence). The CDR3 loop is CASSQDYRGYTF. In DNA, the CDR3 is TGTGCCAGCAGCCAAGATTACAGGGGCTACACCTTC.

The chain links TRBV5-1 to TRBJ2-7; 8 bases fit TRBD1. Per the germline V gene, CDR1 is SGHRS and CDR2 is YFSETQ. The CDR3 runs 13 residues. The J segment lost 6 bases and the V segment lost 4 bases, leaving 6 bases of the junction unmatched. CDR3 coding DNA: TGCGCCAGCAGCACGACAGGGGTCGGCGAGCAGTACTTC. Translating it yields CASSTTGVGEQYF.

The chain combines TRBV7-9 with TRBJ2-1, with 7 bases identical to TRBD2. From germline, CDR1 is SEHNR and CDR2 FQNEAQ (reference sequence). V shed 2 bases, J shed 2 bases, and the junction held 3 bases outside the gene matches. The CDR3 sequence is 15 residues long. This CDR3 reads CASSLMGGPYNEQFF. The CDR3 bases are TGTGCCAGCAGCTTAATGGGAGGGCCCTACAATGAGCAGTTCTTC.

The gene calls are TRBV18 and TRBJ1-1, with 7 bases matching TRBD1. The V gene's germline CDR1 is KGHSH and CDR2 LQKENI. This CDR3 is built from 14 residues. V shed 5 bases, J shed 6 bases, and the junction held 9 bases outside the gene matches. CDR3 nucleotide sequence: TGTGCCAGCTCATCGTTCGGACAGGTCCCTGAAGCTTTCTTT. It translates to CASSSFGQVPEAFF. Full variable domain (rest looked up from reference TRBV18 and TRBJ1-1): NAGVMQNPRHLVRRRGQEARLRCSPMKGHSHVYWYRQLPEEGLKFMVYLQKENIIDESGMPKERFSAEFPKEGPSILRIQQVVRGDSAAYFCASSSFGQVPEAFFGQGTRLTVV.

The chain's CDR3 is CASSIDTGGEAFF. CDR3 bases: TGTGCCAGTAGTATAGATACAGGGGGTGAAGCTTTCTTT. The chain employs TRBV19 and TRBJ1-1, with TRBD1 identical over 8 bases. Germline trimming cut 0 bases from V and 7 bases from J; bases unmatched to any gene: 1. CDR3 length equals 13 residues. Germline V lookup: CDR1 LNHDA, CDR2 SQIVND (reference sequence). The whole variable domain, remainder taken from reference TRBV19 and TRBJ1-1, is DGGITQSPKYLFRKEGQNVTLSCEQNLNHDAMYWYRQDPGQGLRLIYYSQIVNDFQKGDIAEGYSVSREKKESFPLTVTSAQKNPTAFYLCASSIDTGGEAFFGQGTRLTVV.